These T cell receptor beta chains were read from a single sample in a study of blood T cells in healthy people across ages. In TCRdb, the 5' RACE reads were re-called with MiXCR into one record per CDR3 protein. Here the sample spans around 870,000 distinct CDR3 sequences, around 28% being singletons. The specimen was blood. The receptors originated from a woman older than 75 in good health. CDR3s include the opening cysteine and the closing phenylalanine or tryptophan.

V	J	CDR3
TRBV7-2	TRBJ1-5	CASSSKLVGISQPQHF
TRBV5-1	TRBJ2-5	CASSGEGTGKETQYF
TRBV15	TRBJ2-6	CATSRDVTGGRGANVLTF
TRBV7-2	TRBJ2-5	CASAGGGETQYF
TRBV7-9	TRBJ2-5	CASSLGERQETQYF
TRBV12-3/TRBV12-4	TRBJ2-3	CASSVSGEMQYF
TRBV7-9	TRBJ1-2	CASSLALGGLYGYTF
TRBV6-2/TRBV6-3	TRBJ2-1	CASSYTGLAANEQFF
TRBV5-1	TRBJ2-3	CASSPGLAGSLPLVSDTQYF
TRBV4-3	TRBJ2-7	CASSPHGRASGGAYRFYEQYF
TRBV9	TRBJ2-1	CASSVGAGTYNEQFF
TRBV5-1	TRBJ2-7	CASNIRSYEQYF